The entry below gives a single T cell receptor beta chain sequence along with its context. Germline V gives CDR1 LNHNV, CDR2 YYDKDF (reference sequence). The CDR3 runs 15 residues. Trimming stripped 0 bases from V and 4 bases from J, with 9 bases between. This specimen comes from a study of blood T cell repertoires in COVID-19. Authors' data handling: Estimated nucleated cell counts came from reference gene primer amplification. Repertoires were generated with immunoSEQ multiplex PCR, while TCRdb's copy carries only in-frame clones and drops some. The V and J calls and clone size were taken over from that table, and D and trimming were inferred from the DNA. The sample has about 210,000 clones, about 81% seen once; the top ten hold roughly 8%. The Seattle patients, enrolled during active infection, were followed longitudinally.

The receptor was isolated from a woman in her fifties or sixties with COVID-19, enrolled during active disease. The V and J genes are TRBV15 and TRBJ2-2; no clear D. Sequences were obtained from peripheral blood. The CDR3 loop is CATSRERRATGELFF. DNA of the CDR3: TGTGCCACCAGCAGAGAACGAAGAGCCACCGGGGAGCTGTTTTTT.